This T cell receptor (beta chain) was recorded in a study of T-cell reconstitution after alpha-beta-depleted transplantation in children. This clonotype came up a few times. Unique molecular identifiers featured in how the TCRbeta library was prepared. Each CDR3 protein is one row after TCRdb ran MiXCR on the PCR reads. The sample holds roughly 170,000 distinct CDR3 sequences, about 6.3% seen once. The V gene lost 3 bases and the J gene lost 4 bases, with 27 bases spanning the gap. Per germline, CDR1 MNHEY and CDR2 SMNVEV (reference sequence). The CDR3 consists of 19 residues. The genes are TRBV27 and TRBJ2-5; the D call may be TRBD1 or TRBD2 (5 bases each). The sequenced sample was PBMCs from the stem cell graft donor, obtained from the stem cell graft. This TCR derives from a human donor who donated a stem cell graft to a child with Wiskott-Aldrich syndrome. This CDR3 reads CASSFQPPDSRWGGETQYF. In nucleotides, the CDR3 is TGTGCCAGCAGTTTCCAACCCCCGGACTCAAGGTGGGGCGGAGAGACCCAGTACTTC.